A single sample is the source of the 5 T cell receptor beta chains below, sequenced in a study of blood T cell repertoires in COVID-19. Sequencing used immunoSEQ multiplex PCR; TCRdb keeps in-frame clones, though not all of them. The sample carries 150,000 to 200,000 clones, 65% to 85% recorded once. Sequenced input: peripheral blood. Source of these receptors: a man aged 55 to 70 with active or convalescent COVID-19.

In its sample, this clone was seen a few times. This chain joins TRBV2 and TRBJ1-2; TRBD1 matches at 8 bases. From germline, CDR1 is SNHLY and CDR2 FYNNEI. V shed 10 bases and J 0 bases; nucleotides not matched to a gene: 4. The CDR3 length is 13 residues. CDR3 loop: CATGQGTNYGYTF. Here the CDR3 DNA reads TGTGCCACCGGACAGGGCACTAACTATGGCTACACCTTC.

The chain couples TRBV19 to TRBJ2-7; 10 nucleotides align to TRBD2. The V gene's germline CDR1 is LNHDA and CDR2 SQIVND (reference sequence). This CDR3 contains 16 residues. Trimming removed 6 bases from V and 6 bases from J; junction bases left unmatched: 14. The CDR3 nucleotides read TGTGCCAGTAGCAGGGGGCTAGCGGGAGCAAGCGGCGAGCAGTACTTC. Encoded protein: CASSRGLAGASGEQYF.

The CDR3 nucleotides read TGTGCCAGCAAAGAAGATCAACGACTGCCCGGGACTAGCGGGAGTTGGCATACGCAGTATTTT. Amino acids: CASKEDQRLPGTSGSWHTQYF. The chain employs TRBV2 and TRBJ2-3; TRBD2 aligns across 14 bases. Unmatched junction bases numbered 25, after V lost 7 bases and J lost 7 bases. This CDR3 region has 21 residues. CDR1 and CDR2 (germline): SNHLY, FYNNEI.

This chain connects TRBV20-1 to TRBJ2-7; the D gene is possibly TRBD1 (5 bases). The CDR3 has 13 residues. Germline-derived CDR1 and CDR2 are DFQATT and SNEGSKA (reference sequence). Trimming cost V 3 bases and J 3 bases, with 12 bases left between them. CDR3 protein: CSASQGRDYEQYF. CDR3 nucleotides: TGCAGTGCTAGTCAAGGCAGGGACTACGAGCAGTACTTC.

This clone was seen many times. V is TRBV28 and J is TRBJ1-5; maybe TRBD1 (5 bases). Looked up from germline, CDR1 is MDHEN and CDR2 is SYDVKM. V lost 5 bases, J lost 5 bases, and 13 bases lay in between. There are 14 residues in the CDR3. The CDR3 nucleotides are TGTGCCAGCAGTCCGGCCCTGGGGCATCAGCCCCAGCATTTT. Its protein product is CASSPALGHQPQHF.